These 6 T cell receptor beta chains were all obtained from the same sample, sequenced in a study of blood T cell repertoires in COVID-19. Produced via immunoSEQ multiplex PCR; TCRdb's table is partial and in-frame only. The table records 65,000 to 85,000 clones, around 86% of them present only once. The specimen sequenced was peripheral blood. These receptors were obtained from a woman between 18 and 29 years old with acute or convalescent COVID-19.

The chain has TRBV7-9 and TRBJ2-7; TRBD1 matches at 11 bases. CDR3 length: 14 amino acids. V lost 3 bases, J lost 2 bases, and 0 bases stayed unmatched. Germline V lookup: CDR1 SEHNR, CDR2 FQNEAQ (reference sequence). Here the CDR3 DNA reads TGTGCCAGCAGCTTGGGACAGGGGGCCTACGAGCAGTACTTC. Translation gives CASSLGQGAYEQYF.

J is TRBJ2-7 and V is TRBV2; a weak D match, TRBD1 (6 bases). Germline V gene sequence: CDR1 SNHLY, CDR2 FYNNEI. V was cut by 3 bases and J by 1 base, with 10 bases left in between. The CDR3 is 14 amino acids. In DNA, the CDR3 is TGTGCCAGCAGTGATTGGGACATGTCCTACGAGCAGTACTTC. Its translation is CASSDWDMSYEQYF.

The V and J genes are TRBV7-9 and TRBJ2-3, with D tentatively TRBD2 (6 bases). This CDR3 is built from 14 residues. The V end lost 3 bases, the J end lost 2 bases, and 9 bases lay between the germline ends. Germline loops: CDR1 SEHNR, CDR2 FQNEAQ (reference sequence). The CDR3 here is CASSFAGNTDTQYF. The CDR3 DNA reads TGTGCCAGCAGCTTTGCGGGGAACACAGATACGCAGTATTTT.

The rearrangement links TRBV4-2 to TRBJ1-3; possibly TRBD1 for D (5 bases). V lost 1 base, J lost 0 bases, and 10 bases lay in between. Germline values: CDR1 LGHNA, CDR2 YNFKEQ. This CDR3 is 16 amino acids long. CDR3 sequence (DNA): TGTGCCAGCAGCCAAGTCGGCAGGGCCTCTGGAAACACCATATATTTT. Protein product: CASSQVGRASGNTIYF.

The chain recombines TRBV7-6 with TRBJ2-3; 9 bases map to TRBD2. The ends lost 5 bases at V and 0 bases at J; junction bases unmatched: 6. This CDR3 has 16 residues. Germline CDR1 SGHVS, CDR2 FNYEAQ. CDR3 coding DNA: TGTGCCAGCAGCCCCCTAGCGGGGTCTAGCACAGATACGCAGTATTTT. This encodes CASSPLAGSSTDTQYF.

This clone has just a few counts. V is TRBV7-6 and J is TRBJ2-1; perhaps TRBD2 as D (6 bases). Trimming stripped 2 bases from V and 5 bases from J, with 13 bases between. Germline CDR1 and CDR2: SGHVS and FNYEAQ. The CDR3 has 15 residues. CDR3 sequence: CASSLKGLNNNEQFF. DNA of the CDR3: TGTGCCAGCAGCTTAAAGGGACTTAATAACAATGAGCAGTTCTTC.